The TCR beta chain under discussion was sequenced for a study of T cell responses to AZD1222 COVID-19 vaccine. Study information: Researchers grouped second doses given at about 4 or about 12 weeks into one pool.

CDR1 and CDR2 from the germline V gene are MNHNS and SASEGT. The length of the CDR3 is 14 residues. Trimming shortened V by 5 bases and J by 0 bases, and 10 bases separated the two germline ends. Profiled with immunoSEQ multiplex PCR; TCRdb holds only in-frame clones, not every one. The repertoire holds about 60,000 clones, with 84% as singletons. In regard to this clone: The antigen remains undetermined.

Study-wide points: In a largely white British group with more females than males, clonal diversity was possibly underestimated. Spike-specific TCR repertoires showed rising breadth and depth after two AZD1222 doses. Seropositivity was recorded at baseline in only a handful of AZD1222 recipients.

The sample consisted of peripheral blood, taken on day 0 of AZD1222 vaccination. The chain carries TRBV6-1 and TRBJ2-5; D tentatively reads TRBD1 or TRBD2 (5 bases each). The sequence was obtained from an adult in good health. CDR3 coding DNA: TGTGCCAGCAGTCAACCGGGACACCAAGAGACCCAGTACTTC. Its translation: CASSQPGHQETQYF.